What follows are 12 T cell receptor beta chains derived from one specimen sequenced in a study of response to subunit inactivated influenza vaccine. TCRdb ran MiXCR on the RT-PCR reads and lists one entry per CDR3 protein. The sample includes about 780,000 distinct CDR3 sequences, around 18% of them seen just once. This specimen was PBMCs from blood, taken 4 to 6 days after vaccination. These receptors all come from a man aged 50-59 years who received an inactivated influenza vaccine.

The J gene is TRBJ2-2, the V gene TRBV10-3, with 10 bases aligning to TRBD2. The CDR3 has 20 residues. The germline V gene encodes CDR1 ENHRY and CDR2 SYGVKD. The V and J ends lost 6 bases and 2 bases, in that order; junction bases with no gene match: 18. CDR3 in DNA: TGTGCCATCAGCGCGAAAAATCGTCCTAGCGGGGGCCATAACACCGGGGAGCTGTTTTTT. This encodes CAISAKNRPSGGHNTGELFF.

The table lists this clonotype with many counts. In DNA, the CDR3 is TGTGCCAGCAGTTTACTGCGGCCCCCAGATACGCAGTATTTT. It translates to CASSLLRPPDTQYF. V usage is TRBV12-3 or TRBV12-4 and J usage is TRBJ2-3; no reliable D call. The CDR3 is 14 residues long. The V and J ends lost 2 bases and 4 bases respectively, with 10 bases between them.

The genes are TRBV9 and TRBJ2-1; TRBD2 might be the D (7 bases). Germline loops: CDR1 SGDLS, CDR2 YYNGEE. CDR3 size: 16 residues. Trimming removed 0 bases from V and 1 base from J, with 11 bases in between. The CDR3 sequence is CASSVGGGASYNEQFF. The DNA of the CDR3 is TGTGCCAGCAGCGTAGGAGGGGGGGCATCCTACAATGAGCAGTTCTTC.

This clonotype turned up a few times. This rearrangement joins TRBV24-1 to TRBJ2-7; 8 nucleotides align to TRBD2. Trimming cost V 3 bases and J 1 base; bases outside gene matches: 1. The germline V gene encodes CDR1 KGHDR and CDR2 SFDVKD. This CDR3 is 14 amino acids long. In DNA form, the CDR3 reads TGTGCCACCAGTGATAGCGGGAGATCCTACGAGCAGTACTTC. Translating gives CATSDSGRSYEQYF.

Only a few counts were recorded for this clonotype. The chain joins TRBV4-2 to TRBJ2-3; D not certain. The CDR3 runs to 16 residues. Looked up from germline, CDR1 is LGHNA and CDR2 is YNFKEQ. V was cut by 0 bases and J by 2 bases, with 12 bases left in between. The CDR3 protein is CASSQDHGWDTDTQYF. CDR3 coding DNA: TGTGCCAGCAGCCAAGATCACGGCTGGGACACAGATACGCAGTATTTT.

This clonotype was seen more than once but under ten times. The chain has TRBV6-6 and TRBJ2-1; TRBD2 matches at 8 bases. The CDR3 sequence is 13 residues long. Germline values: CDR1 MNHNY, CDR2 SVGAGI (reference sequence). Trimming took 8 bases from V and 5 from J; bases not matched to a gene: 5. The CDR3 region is CASSGGRDNEQFF. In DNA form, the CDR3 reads TGTGCCAGCTCGGGAGGGCGGGACAATGAGCAGTTCTTC.

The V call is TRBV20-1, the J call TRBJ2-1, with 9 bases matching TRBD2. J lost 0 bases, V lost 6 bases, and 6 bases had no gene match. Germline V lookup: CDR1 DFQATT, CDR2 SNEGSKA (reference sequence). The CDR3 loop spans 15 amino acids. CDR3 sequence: CSASGLAPSYNEQFF. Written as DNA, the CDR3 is TGCAGTGCGTCGGGACTAGCACCCTCCTACAATGAGCAGTTCTTC.

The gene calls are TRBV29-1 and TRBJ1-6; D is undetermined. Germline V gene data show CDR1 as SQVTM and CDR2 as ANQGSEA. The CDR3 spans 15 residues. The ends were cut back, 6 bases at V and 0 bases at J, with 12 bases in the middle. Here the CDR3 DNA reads TGCAGCGTGCGACTGTCGAGCTCCTATAATTCACCCCTCCACTTT. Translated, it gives CSVRLSSSYNSPLHF.

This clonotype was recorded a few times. DNA of the CDR3: TGTGCCAGCAGCCGGGACTACGACAATGAGCAGTTCTTC. This sequence encodes CASSRDYDNEQFF. The chain couples TRBV11-3 to TRBJ2-1, with 7 bases identical to TRBD2. The V gene's germline CDR1 is SGHNT and CDR2 YENEEA. With V trimmed by 5 bases and J by 5 bases, 3 bases remained unmatched. The CDR3 is 13 amino acids.

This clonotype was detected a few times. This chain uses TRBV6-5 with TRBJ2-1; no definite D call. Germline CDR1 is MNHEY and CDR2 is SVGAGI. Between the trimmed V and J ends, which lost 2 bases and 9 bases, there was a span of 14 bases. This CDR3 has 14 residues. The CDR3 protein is CASSYETGYREQFF. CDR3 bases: TGTGCCAGCAGTTACGAAACGGGTTATCGTGAGCAGTTCTTC.

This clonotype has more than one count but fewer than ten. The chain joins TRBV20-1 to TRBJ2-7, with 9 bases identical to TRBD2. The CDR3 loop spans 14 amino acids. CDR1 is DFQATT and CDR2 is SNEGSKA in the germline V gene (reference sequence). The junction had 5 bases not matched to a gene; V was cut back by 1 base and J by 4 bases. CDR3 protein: CSARAGTSIYEQYF. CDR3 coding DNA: TGCAGTGCTAGAGCCGGGACTAGCATTTACGAGCAGTACTTC.

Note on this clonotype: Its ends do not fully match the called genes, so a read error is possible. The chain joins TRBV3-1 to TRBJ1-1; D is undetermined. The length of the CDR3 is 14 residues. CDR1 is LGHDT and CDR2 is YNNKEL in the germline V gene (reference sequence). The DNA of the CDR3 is TGTGCCAGCAGCCAATCGTTGAGGAACACTGAAGCTTGCTTT. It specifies CASSQSLRNTEACF. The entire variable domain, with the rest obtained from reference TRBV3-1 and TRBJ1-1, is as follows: DTAVSQTPKYLVTQMGNDKSIKCEQNLGHDTMYWYKQDSKKFLKIMFSYNNKELIINETVPNRFSPKSPDKAHLNLHINSLELGDSAVYFCASSQSLRNTEACFGQGTRLTVV.